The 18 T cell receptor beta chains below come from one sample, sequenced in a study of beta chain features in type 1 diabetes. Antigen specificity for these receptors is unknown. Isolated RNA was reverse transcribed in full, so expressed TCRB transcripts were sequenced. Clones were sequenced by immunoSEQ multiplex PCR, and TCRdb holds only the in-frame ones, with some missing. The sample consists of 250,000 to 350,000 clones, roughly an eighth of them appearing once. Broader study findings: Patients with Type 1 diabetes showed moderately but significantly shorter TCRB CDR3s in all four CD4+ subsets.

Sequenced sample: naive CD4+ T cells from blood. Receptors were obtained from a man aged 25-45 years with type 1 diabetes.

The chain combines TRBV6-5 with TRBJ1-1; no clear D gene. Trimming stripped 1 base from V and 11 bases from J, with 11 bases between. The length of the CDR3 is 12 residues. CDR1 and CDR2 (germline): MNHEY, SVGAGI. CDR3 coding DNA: TGTGCCAGCAGTTACTTGGGGAGGTCGGCTTTCTTT. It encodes CASSYLGRSAFF.

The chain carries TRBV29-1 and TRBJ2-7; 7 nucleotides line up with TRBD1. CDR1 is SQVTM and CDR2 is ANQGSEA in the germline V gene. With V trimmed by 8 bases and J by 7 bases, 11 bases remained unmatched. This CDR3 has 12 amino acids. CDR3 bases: TGCAGCACCTCCGGACAGGACAGGGAGCAGTACTTC. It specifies CSTSGQDREQYF.

CDR3 amino acids: CSVEEGLPNTDTQYF. The CDR3 DNA reads as TGCAGCGTTGAAGAGGGGCTACCGAACACAGATACGCAGTATTTT. V gene TRBV29-1 combines with J gene TRBJ2-3; perhaps TRBD1 as D (5 bases). The ends were cut back, 0 bases at V and 2 bases at J, with 12 bases in the middle. Germline V lookup: CDR1 SQVTM, CDR2 ANQGSEA. The CDR3 extends over 15 amino acids.

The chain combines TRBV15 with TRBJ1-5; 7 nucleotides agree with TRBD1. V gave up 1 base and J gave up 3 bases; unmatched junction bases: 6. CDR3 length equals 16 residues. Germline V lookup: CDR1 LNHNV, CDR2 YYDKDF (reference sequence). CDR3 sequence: CATSRGRGQTNQPQHF. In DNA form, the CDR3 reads TGTGCCACCAGCAGAGGACGGGGACAGACCAATCAGCCCCAGCATTTT. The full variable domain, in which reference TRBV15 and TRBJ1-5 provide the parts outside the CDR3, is DAMVIQNPRYQVTQFGKPVTLSCSQTLNHNVMYWYQQKSSQAPKLLFHYYDKDFNNEADTPDNFQSRRPNTSFCFLDIRSPGLGDTAMYLCATSRGRGQTNQPQHFGDGTRLSIL.

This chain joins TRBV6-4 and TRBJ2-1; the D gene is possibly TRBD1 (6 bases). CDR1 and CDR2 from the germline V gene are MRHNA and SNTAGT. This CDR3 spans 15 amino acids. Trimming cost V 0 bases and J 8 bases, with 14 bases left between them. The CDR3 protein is CASSDSPGAVYEQFF. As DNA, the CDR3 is TGTGCCAGCAGTGACTCGCCAGGGGCAGTTTATGAGCAGTTCTTC.

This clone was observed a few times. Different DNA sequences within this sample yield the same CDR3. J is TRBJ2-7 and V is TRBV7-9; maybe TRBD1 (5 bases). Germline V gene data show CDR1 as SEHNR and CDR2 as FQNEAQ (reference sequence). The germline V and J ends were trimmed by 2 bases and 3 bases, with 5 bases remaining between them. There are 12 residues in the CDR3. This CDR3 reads CASSLQGYEQYF. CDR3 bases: TGTGCCAGCAGCTTACAGGGCTACGAGCAGTACTTC. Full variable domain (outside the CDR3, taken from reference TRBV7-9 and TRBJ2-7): DTGVSQNPRHKITKRGQNVTFRCDPISEHNRLYWYRQTLGQGPEFLTYFQNEAQLEKSRLLSDRFSAERPKGSFSTLEIQRTEQGDSAMYLCASSLQGYEQYFGPGTRLTVT.

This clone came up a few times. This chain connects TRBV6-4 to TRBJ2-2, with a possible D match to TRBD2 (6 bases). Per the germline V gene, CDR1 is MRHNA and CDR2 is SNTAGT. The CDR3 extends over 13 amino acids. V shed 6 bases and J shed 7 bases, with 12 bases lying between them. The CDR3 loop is CASRRDLIGELFF. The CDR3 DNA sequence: TGTGCCAGCAGGCGGGACTTGATCGGGGAGCTGTTTTTT.

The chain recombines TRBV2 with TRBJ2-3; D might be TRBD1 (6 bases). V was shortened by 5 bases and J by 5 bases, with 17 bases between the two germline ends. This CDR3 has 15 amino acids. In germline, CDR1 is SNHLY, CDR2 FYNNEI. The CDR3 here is CASSLGSPRGDTQYF. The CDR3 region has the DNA TGTGCCAGCAGTCTCGGGTCCCCCAGGGGAGATACGCAGTATTTT.

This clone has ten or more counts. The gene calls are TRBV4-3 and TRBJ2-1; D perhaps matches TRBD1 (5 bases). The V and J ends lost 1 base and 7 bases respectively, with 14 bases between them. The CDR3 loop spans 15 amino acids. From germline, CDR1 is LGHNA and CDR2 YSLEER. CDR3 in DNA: TGCGCCAGCAGCCAAGCAGGGTCCTTGAGGAATGAGCAGTTCTTC. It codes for CASSQAGSLRNEQFF.

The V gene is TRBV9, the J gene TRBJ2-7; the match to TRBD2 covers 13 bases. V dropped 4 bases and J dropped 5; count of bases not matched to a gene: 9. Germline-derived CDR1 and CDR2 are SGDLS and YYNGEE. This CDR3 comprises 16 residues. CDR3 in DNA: TGTGCCAGCAGCCCACGTCCCGGGACTAGCGGGAACGAGCAGTACTTC. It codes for CASSPRPGTSGNEQYF.

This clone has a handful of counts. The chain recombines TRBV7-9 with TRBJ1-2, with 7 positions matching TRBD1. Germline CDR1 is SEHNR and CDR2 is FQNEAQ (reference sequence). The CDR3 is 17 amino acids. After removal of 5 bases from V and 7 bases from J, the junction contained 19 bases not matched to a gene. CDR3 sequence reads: CASSPRHTGEEQRGYTF. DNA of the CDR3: TGTGCCAGCAGCCCGAGACATACAGGGGAGGAGCAACGTGGCTACACCTTC.

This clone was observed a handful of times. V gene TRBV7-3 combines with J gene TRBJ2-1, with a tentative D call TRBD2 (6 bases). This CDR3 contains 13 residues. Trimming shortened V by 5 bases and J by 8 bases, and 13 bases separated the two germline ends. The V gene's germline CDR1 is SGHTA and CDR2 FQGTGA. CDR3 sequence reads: CASSPSPSDEQFF. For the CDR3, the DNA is TGTGCCAGCAGCCCATCCCCTAGCGATGAGCAGTTCTTC. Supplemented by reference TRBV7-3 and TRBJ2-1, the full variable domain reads GAGVSQTPSNKVTEKGKYVELRCDPISGHTALYWYRQSLGQGPEFLIYFQGTGAADDSGLPNDRFFAVRPEGSVSTLKIQRTERGDSAVYLCASSPSPSDEQFFGPGTRLTVL.

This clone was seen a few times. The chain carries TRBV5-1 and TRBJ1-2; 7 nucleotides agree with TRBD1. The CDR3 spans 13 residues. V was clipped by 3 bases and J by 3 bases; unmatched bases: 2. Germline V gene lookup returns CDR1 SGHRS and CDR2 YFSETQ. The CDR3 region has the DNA TGCGCCAGCAGCTCCGGGACAGACTATGGCTACACCTTC. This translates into CASSSGTDYGYTF.

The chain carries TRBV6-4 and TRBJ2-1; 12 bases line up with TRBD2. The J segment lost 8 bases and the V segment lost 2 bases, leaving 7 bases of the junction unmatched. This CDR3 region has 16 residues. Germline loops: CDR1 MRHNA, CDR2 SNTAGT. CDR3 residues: CASSDQTSGRKDEQFF. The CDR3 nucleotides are TGTGCCAGCAGTGACCAAACTAGCGGGAGGAAGGATGAGCAGTTCTTC.

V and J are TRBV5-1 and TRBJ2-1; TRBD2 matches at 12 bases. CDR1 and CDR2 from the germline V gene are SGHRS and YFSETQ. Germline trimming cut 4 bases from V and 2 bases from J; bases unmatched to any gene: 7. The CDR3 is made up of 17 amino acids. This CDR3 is CASSPGLAGTTYNEQFF. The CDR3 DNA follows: TGCGCCAGCAGCCCTGGACTAGCGGGAACTACCTACAATGAGCAGTTCTTC.

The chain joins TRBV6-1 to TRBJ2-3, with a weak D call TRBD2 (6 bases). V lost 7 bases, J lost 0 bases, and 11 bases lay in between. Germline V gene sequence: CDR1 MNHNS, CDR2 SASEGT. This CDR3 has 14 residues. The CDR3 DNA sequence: TGTGCCAGCACGAGTAGCGGAAGCACAGATACGCAGTATTTT. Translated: CASTSSGSTDTQYF.

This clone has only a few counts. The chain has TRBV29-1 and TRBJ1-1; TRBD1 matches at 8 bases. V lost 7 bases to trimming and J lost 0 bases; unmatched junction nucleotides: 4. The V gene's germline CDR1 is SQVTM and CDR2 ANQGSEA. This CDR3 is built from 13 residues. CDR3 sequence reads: CSARTGLNTEAFF. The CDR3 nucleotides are TGCAGCGCCCGGACAGGGTTGAACACTGAAGCTTTCTTT.

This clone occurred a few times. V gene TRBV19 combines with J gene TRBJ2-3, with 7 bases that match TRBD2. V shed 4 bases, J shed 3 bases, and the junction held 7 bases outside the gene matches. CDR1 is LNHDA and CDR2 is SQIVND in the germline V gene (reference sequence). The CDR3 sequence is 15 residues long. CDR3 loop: CASSTPRLATDTQYF. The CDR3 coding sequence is TGTGCCAGTAGTACACCCCGACTAGCTACAGATACGCAGTATTTT.